What follows are 22 T cell receptor beta chains derived from one specimen sequenced in a study of CD8 T cells in Susac syndrome. Random hexamers primed reverse transcription of about 0.5 to 1 ug RNA. TCRdb independently ran MiXCR on the immunoSEQ multiplex PCR reads; one entry per CDR3 protein. Among about 150,000 distinct CDR3 sequences, 85% to 95% were seen once, and the ten largest hold approximately 0.17%. The sequenced sample was CD4+ T cells from PBMCs. The receptors come from a human donor with Susac syndrome.

The V call is TRBV5-1, the J call TRBJ1-2; D perhaps matches TRBD1 (5 bases). CDR1 is SGHRS and CDR2 is YFSETQ in the germline V gene. The CDR3 runs 16 residues. The V and J ends lost 2 bases and 4 bases respectively, with 18 bases between them. The CDR3, as DNA: TGCGCCAGCAGCTTAGAATCCAGGGCGCTGGGCTATGGCTACACCTTC. Translating it yields CASSLESRALGYGYTF. Full variable domain (remainder filled in from reference TRBV5-1 and TRBJ1-2): KAGVTQTPRYLIKTRGQQVTLSCSPISGHRSVSWYQQTPGQGLQFLFEYFSETQRNKGNFPGRFSGRQFSNSRSEMNVSTLELGDSALYLCASSLESRALGYGYTFGSGTRLTVV.

V usage is TRBV7-8 and J usage is TRBJ1-2; D perhaps matches TRBD1 (5 bases). Trimming stripped 1 base from V and 3 bases from J, with 12 bases between. In germline, CDR1 is SGHVS, CDR2 FQNEAQ. This CDR3 has 15 amino acids. The DNA of the CDR3 is TGTGCCAGCAGCTTAGTAAGGGGTCGGGACTATGGCTACACCTTC. Protein product: CASSLVRGRDYGYTF.

Only one count was recorded for this clonotype. The genes are TRBV4-1 and TRBJ2-7; a possible D gene is TRBD2 (6 bases). The CDR3 has 16 amino acids. Trimming pared 1 base from V and 4 bases from J, leaving 17 bases between. The germline V gene has CDR1 MGHRA and CDR2 YSYEKL. Written as DNA, the CDR3 is TGCGCCAGCAGCCAAGGCGTAGGAGGGGCACCTTACGAGCAGTACTTC. It yields the protein CASSQGVGGAPYEQYF.

The CDR3 spells CASSPRSGNTEAFF. The CDR3 DNA sequence: TGTGCCAGTAGTCCCCGATCGGGGAACACTGAAGCTTTCTTT. The J gene is TRBJ1-1, the V gene TRBV19; D unclear. The CDR3 is 14 amino acids. V was clipped by 5 bases and J by 1 base, with 11 bases between them. The germline V gene has CDR1 LNHDA and CDR2 SQIVND (reference sequence).

This clonotype was seen only once. The chain uses TRBV20-1 and TRBJ2-3; TRBD2 aligns across 10 bases. CDR1 DFQATT and CDR2 SNEGSKA come from the germline V gene (reference sequence). V lost 6 bases and J lost 6; bases outside the gene matches: 9. The length of the CDR3 is 14 residues. Here the CDR3 DNA reads TGCAGTGCCATTCTAGCGGGGGCCGGGGATACGCAGTATTTT. This codes for CSAILAGAGDTQYF.

The chain is built from TRBV25-1 and TRBJ2-3; D is possibly TRBD2 (5 bases). The CDR3 is 18 amino acids. CDR1 and CDR2 (germline): MGHDK, SYGVNS. The V end lost 3 bases, the J end lost 2 bases, and 21 bases lay between the germline ends. CDR3 loop: CASSEFIAGIPYTDTQYF. The CDR3 nucleotides are TGTGCCAGCAGTGAGTTTATTGCCGGGATTCCATACACAGATACGCAGTATTTT.

The chain is built from TRBV29-1 and TRBJ1-1; 7 nucleotides line up with TRBD1. V lost 4 bases to trimming and J lost 4 bases; unmatched junction nucleotides: 12. The CDR3 extends over 15 amino acids. The germline V gene has CDR1 SQVTM and CDR2 ANQGSEA. CDR3: CSVGGGGRRRTEAFF. The CDR3 DNA reads as TGCAGCGTTGGGGGAGGGGGCCGGAGGCGCACTGAAGCTTTCTTT.

The chain has TRBV18 and TRBJ2-2, with 7 bases identical to TRBD1. The CDR3 sequence is 15 residues long. Germline CDR1 KGHSH, CDR2 LQKENI. The trim removed 3 bases at V and 2 bases at J, leaving 3 bases unmatched. CDR3 sequence: CASSPRQGNTGELFF. The CDR3, as DNA: TGTGCCAGCTCACCCCGACAGGGAAACACCGGGGAGCTGTTTTTT.

This clonotype was seen a few times. This chain links TRBV9 with TRBJ1-2; 7 bases are a match to TRBD1. Germline V gives CDR1 SGDLS, CDR2 YYNGEE. The CDR3 loop spans 14 amino acids. Trimming took 4 bases from V and 2 from J; bases not matched to a gene: 5. The chain's CDR3 is CASSPRTGNYGYTF. The CDR3 DNA follows: TGTGCCAGCAGCCCTCGGACAGGCAACTATGGCTACACCTTC.

This sequence joins TRBV29-1 and TRBJ1-1; no reliable D call. The germline gives CDR1 SQVTM, CDR2 ANQGSEA. This CDR3 is built from 9 residues. V dropped 6 bases and J dropped 8 bases, with 7 bases sitting between them. The CDR3: CSVQPEAFF. CDR3 nucleotides: TGCAGCGTACAACCCGAAGCTTTCTTT. The whole variable domain, filled in from reference TRBV29-1 and TRBJ1-1, reads SAVISQKPSRDICQRGTSLTIQCQVDSQVTMMFWYRQQPGQSLTLIATANQGSEATYESGFVIDKFPISRPNLTFSTLTVSNMSPEDSSIYLCSVQPEAFFGQGTRLTVV.

CDR3 sequence (DNA): TGCAGTGCTAGAGATGAGGGGTTCGTCACAGATACGCAGTATTTT. Residues: CSARDEGFVTDTQYF. The chain combines TRBV20-1 with TRBJ2-3; TRBD1 or TRBD2 may be the D gene (5 bases each). V gave up 0 bases and J gave up 2 bases, with 12 bases separating them. The CDR3 extends over 15 amino acids. Germline assignment: CDR1 DFQATT and CDR2 SNEGSKA (reference sequence).

CDR3 in amino acids: CASSDPGTPSNGYTF. CDR3 nucleotides: TGTGCCAGCAGTGACCCCGGGACACCCTCCAATGGCTACACCTTC. The rearrangement uses TRBV25-1 and TRBJ1-2; D perhaps matches TRBD1 (6 bases). Per the germline V gene, CDR1 is MGHDK and CDR2 is SYGVNS. Trimming pared 3 bases from V and 6 bases from J, leaving 17 bases between. The CDR3 contains 15 residues.

The CDR3 region has the DNA TGCAGTGCCCCCGACCGGGAGTCCCAGTACTTC. Translating it yields CSAPDRESQYF. The rearrangement uses TRBV20-1 and TRBJ2-5, with D possibly matching TRBD2 (6 bases). Deletions cut 6 bases from V and 9 bases from J, with 14 bases between. The germline V gene encodes CDR1 DFQATT and CDR2 SNEGSKA (reference sequence). The CDR3 contains 11 residues.

The chain uses TRBV27 and TRBJ2-3; D not resolved. Between the trimmed V and J ends, which lost 3 bases and 8 bases, there was a span of 9 bases. The CDR3 has 12 residues. From germline, CDR1 is MNHEY and CDR2 SMNVEV (reference sequence). CDR3 DNA sequence: TGTGCCAGCAGTTTTAGTTCTACTACGCAGTATTTT. This sequence encodes CASSFSSTTQYF.

The chain recombines TRBV13 with TRBJ2-1; 7 bases are a match to TRBD1. Germline V gene lookup returns CDR1 PRHDT and CDR2 FYEKMQ (reference sequence). V lost 5 bases and J lost 3; bases outside the gene matches: 7. The CDR3 consists of 15 residues. CDR3 protein: CASSGRDSDYNEQFF. CDR3 DNA: TGTGCCAGCAGCGGCCGGGACAGTGACTACAATGAGCAGTTCTTC.

The CDR3 nucleotides read TGTGCCACCAGCAGAGAGGGAGGGGACAATGAGCAGTTCTTC. It translates to CATSREGGDNEQFF. The chain is built from TRBV15 and TRBJ2-1; 7 nucleotides match TRBD2. The CDR3 has 14 residues. Trimming cost V 0 bases and J 5 bases; bases outside gene matches: 1. The germline gives CDR1 LNHNV, CDR2 YYDKDF (reference sequence).

The count of this clonotype is one. The V gene is TRBV12-3 or TRBV12-4, the J gene TRBJ2-3, with D uncertain. The CDR3 has 14 residues. Trimming pared 5 bases from V and 2 bases from J, leaving 11 bases between. The CDR3 coding sequence is TGTGCCAGCAGTCGCTCGGTCCCCACAGATACGCAGTATTTT. This translates into CASSRSVPTDTQYF.

The chain has TRBV7-9 and TRBJ2-5, with D perhaps being TRBD1 or TRBD2 (5 bases each). V lost 0 bases to trimming and J lost 0 bases, with 8 bases between them. CDR1 and CDR2 (germline): SEHNR, FQNEAQ (reference sequence). The CDR3 sequence is 15 residues long. The CDR3 DNA reads TGTGCCAGCAGCTTAGCGCAGGGACACCAAGAGACCCAGTACTTC. It specifies CASSLAQGHQETQYF.

This clonotype was observed a single time. The chain combines TRBV7-2 with TRBJ2-7, with 8 bases aligning to TRBD1. CDR1 and CDR2 (germline): SGHTA, FQGNSA. V was pared by 5 bases and J by 6 bases, with 9 bases of the junction left unmatched. The length of the CDR3 is 14 residues. The CDR3 protein is CASSLDRAVSEQYF. The CDR3 region has the DNA TGTGCCAGCAGCCTGGACAGGGCTGTAAGCGAGCAGTACTTC.

The chain combines TRBV20-1 with TRBJ2-5, with TRBD1 matching over 7 bases. Germline CDR1 and CDR2: DFQATT and SNEGSKA (reference sequence). Losses at the gene ends were 6 bases for V and 5 bases for J; bases not matched to a gene: 12. The CDR3 spans 14 residues. CDR3 nucleotide sequence: TGCAGTGCCCTAGGGGGCCGAGGAGACGAGACCCAGTACTTC. Its translation is CSALGGRGDETQYF.

This sequence joins TRBV3-1 and TRBJ2-7; D gene unclear. Germline V lookup: CDR1 LGHDT, CDR2 YNNKEL (reference sequence). This CDR3 contains 12 residues. V lost 0 bases and J 3 bases, leaving 3 bases between the germline ends. The DNA for the CDR3 is TGTGCCAGCAGCCAAGATGTCTACGAGCAGTACTTC. Protein sequence: CASSQDVYEQYF.

The chain carries TRBV24-1 and TRBJ2-2; D remains ambiguous. The CDR3 has 13 amino acids. Trimming took off 4 bases at V and 0 bases at J, with 2 bases between the two ends. The germline V gene has CDR1 KGHDR and CDR2 SFDVKD. As DNA, the CDR3 is TGTGCCACCAGTGACACGAACACCGGGGAGCTGTTTTTT. Protein product: CATSDTNTGELFF.